The clone carrying this T cell receptor beta chain was seen a few times. What it recognizes is unknown. Expressed TCRB transcripts got sequenced, as all isolated RNA was reverse transcribed. Data came from immunoSEQ multiplex PCR; TCRdb stores just in-frame clones and leaves some out. The table shows more than 300,000 clones, with 9.3% occurring only once. The CDR3 extends over 16 amino acids. Germline V gene data show CDR1 as SGHTA and CDR2 as FQGNSA. V was trimmed by 5 bases and J by 1 base, leaving 16 bases between them. A CD45RO/CCR7/CD25/CD127/CD95/CD27 panel sorted naive, central memory, regulatory and stem cell-like memory CD4+ cells. The data are from a study of beta chain features in type 1 diabetes. Study as a whole: Over all samples combined, 107,917,701 sorted cells were examined. Findings and caveats of the study: Sampled from patients, naive, central memory and Treg TCRB repertoires appeared more similar than those sampled from healthy donors. More deletions and fewer insertions at VDJ junctions were seen in type 1 diabetes patients. For Type 1 diabetes patients, all four CD4+ subsets carried TCRB CDR3s that were moderately but significantly shorter.

This chain uses TRBV7-2 with TRBJ2-3; D may be TRBD1 (5 bases). This sequence was found in a man aged 25 to 40 with type 1 diabetes. Sequencing was performed on central memory CD4+ T cells from blood. The DNA of the CDR3 is TGTGCCAGCAGCCTCGCTTGGGGCTCGGGCACAGATACGCAGTATTTT. As protein: CASSLAWGSGTDTQYF.